This TCR beta chain was recorded in a study of OX40 agonist ivuxolimab in advanced cancers. Study-level points and caveats: Low normalized T-cell clonal expansion was additionally recorded for some nonresponders.

Sequencing was performed with immunoSEQ multiplex PCR; in TCRdb, only in-frame clones are kept and a portion is missing. The sample yields tens of thousands of clones, around 78% seen once. Patients with a history of autoimmune disease or on systemic immunosuppression were excluded. The V gene lost 1 base and the J gene lost 4 bases, with 6 bases spanning the gap. This CDR3 spans 13 amino acids. From germline, CDR1 is SGHTA and CDR2 FQGNSA. Concerning this clone: Its antigen is unidentified.

The clonotype originates from an adult with an advanced solid tumor such as melanoma, head and neck, liver or kidney cancer. The specimen was CD4+ or CD8+ T cells sorted from blood, collected in a trial of the OX40 agonist ivuxolimab. The V and J genes are TRBV7-2 and TRBJ2-3; D is unresolved. CDR3 nucleotides: TGTGCCAGCAGCTTAGGCAACCCAGATACGCAGTATTTT. This codes for CASSLGNPDTQYF.